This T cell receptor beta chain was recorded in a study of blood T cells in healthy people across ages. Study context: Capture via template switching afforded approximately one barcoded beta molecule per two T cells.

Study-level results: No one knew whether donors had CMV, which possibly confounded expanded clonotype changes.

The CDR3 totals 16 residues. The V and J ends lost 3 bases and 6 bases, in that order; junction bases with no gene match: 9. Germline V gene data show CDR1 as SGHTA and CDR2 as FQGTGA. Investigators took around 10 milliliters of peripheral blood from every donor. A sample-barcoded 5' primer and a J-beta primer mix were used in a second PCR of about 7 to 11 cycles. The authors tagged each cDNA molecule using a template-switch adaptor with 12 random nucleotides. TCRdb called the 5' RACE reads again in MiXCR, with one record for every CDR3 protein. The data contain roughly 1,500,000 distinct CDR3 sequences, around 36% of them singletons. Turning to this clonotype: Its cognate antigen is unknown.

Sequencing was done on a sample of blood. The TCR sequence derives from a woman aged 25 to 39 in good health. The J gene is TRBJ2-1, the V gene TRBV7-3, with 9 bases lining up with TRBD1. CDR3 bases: TGTGCCAGCAGCTTCTGGGACAGGGATGGCCTCAATGAGCAGTTCTTC. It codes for CASSFWDRDGLNEQFF.